A selection of T cell receptor beta chains follows, all from one sample in a study of cytomegalovirus exposure and HLA in healthy donors. TCRdb keeps only in-frame clones here, not all; method: immunoSEQ multiplex PCR. This table has roughly 300,000 clones, over 75% appearing once. Sequenced: PBMCs. The origin of the receptors is a woman under 30 in good health and CMV-seronegative. Both conserved end residues are part of each CDR3. D genes are given only for firm matches. A clone size is listed for some rows: how often the clone was seen (once, few, many), or a class if it is expanded.

v_call	cdr3_length	j_call	d_call	clone_size	cdr3_nt	cdr3_aa
TRBV4-2	14	TRBJ2-7	.	.	TGTGCCAGCAGCCAAGAGGTCTTCTCGGGGGAGCAGTACTTC	CASSQEVFSGEQYF
TRBV19	13	TRBJ2-7	.	.	TGTGCCAGTAGTATCGGGGTAGCCTACGAGCAGTACTTC	CASSIGVAYEQYF
TRBV6-5	12	TRBJ2-7	TRBD2	.	TGTGCCAGCACCGGACTAGCAAGCGAGCAGTACTTC	CASTGLASEQYF
TRBV11-2	15	TRBJ2-6	TRBD1	.	TGTGCCAGCAGTTCCACAGGGGTCGGGGCCAACGTCCTGACTTTC	CASSSTGVGANVLTF
TRBV5-1	14	TRBJ1-1	TRBD1	once	TGCGCCAGCAGCCTATCAGGGGGATTGACTGAAGCTTTCTTT	CASSLSGGLTEAFF
TRBV27	15	TRBJ2-7	.	.	TGTGCCAGCAGCCTTACAGGGCCATCGACCTACGAGCAGTACTTC	CASSLTGPSTYEQYF
TRBV7-6	19	TRBJ1-2	.	.	TGTGCCAGCAGCTGGTCCAGGAGGAATCGGACCCGAGCTAACTATGGCTACACCTTC	CASSWSRRNRTRANYGYTF
TRBV19	14	TRBJ2-1	TRBD1	few	TGTGCCAGCGCCGGGACAGGCTCCGACAATGAGCAGTTCTTC	CASAGTGSDNEQFF
TRBV27	14	TRBJ2-7	TRBD2	.	TGTGCCAGCAGCGGGACTAGCGGTTCCTACGAGCAGTACTTC	CASSGTSGSYEQYF
TRBV29-1	12	TRBJ2-7	.	.	TGCAGCGTTGCACCGACTGCCTACGAGCAGTACTTC	CSVAPTAYEQYF
TRBV6-1	13	TRBJ1-2	TRBD1	.	TGTGCCAGCGGACAGGTTTTAAACTATGGCTACACCTTC	CASGQVLNYGYTF
TRBV28	17	TRBJ1-5	.	once	TGTGCCAGCAGTTCCCCCCAGGGCGGGGCACGTGGGCAGCCCCAGCATTTT	CASSSPQGGARGQPQHF
TRBV30	13	TRBJ1-1	TRBD1	.	TGTGCCTGGACCAGACAGGGGGGCACTGAAGCTTTCTTT	CAWTRQGGTEAFF
TRBV25-1	13	TRBJ1-2	.	.	TGTGCCAGCAGGCCCCCGGACTACTATGGCTACACCTTC	CASRPPDYYGYTF
TRBV5-1	18	TRBJ2-3	.	.	TGCGCCAGCAGCTTCAAAGCCGGGACTCTCAGAGGGGCAGATACGCAGTATTTT	CASSFKAGTLRGADTQYF
TRBV29-1	15	TRBJ2-3	.	.	TGCAGCGTTGAGTACACCTCCTCTAGCACAGATACGCAGTATTTT	CSVEYTSSSTDTQYF
TRBV4-1	16	TRBJ2-3	.	.	TGCGCCAGCAGCCAAGAAAGGACGCGGGTGGCAGATACGCAGTATTTT	CASSQERTRVADTQYF
TRBV10-1	14	TRBJ1-1	.	.	TGCGCCAGCAGTCCACAGGGTGCGAACACTGAAGCTTTCTTT	CASSPQGANTEAFF
TRBV5-1	15	TRBJ2-2	.	.	TGCGCCAGCAGCTTGAAGGGGGGGGACACTGGGGAGCTGTTTTTT	CASSLKGGDTGELFF
TRBV13	15	TRBJ2-7	TRBD1	.	TGTGCCAGCAGCTTAACGCCAGGGGGCGCGAACGAGCAGTACTTC	CASSLTPGGANEQYF
TRBV5-4	16	TRBJ1-2	.	.	TGTGCCAGCAGCTTGAAAGATCTTGGGGGCAACCGGGGCTACACCTTC	CASSLKDLGGNRGYTF
TRBV23-1	15	TRBJ2-2	TRBD2	.	TGCGCCCCCCGGAGGCGGGAGGGTAAAACCGGGGAGCTGTTTTTT	CAPRRREGKTGELFF
TRBV27	14	TRBJ1-1	.	.	TGTGCCAGCAGTTTCGACATTACGAACACTGAAGCTTTCTTT	CASSFDITNTEAFF
TRBV29-1	12	TRBJ2-1	TRBD2	.	TGCAGCGTCGGGACTAGCGGGAAGAAGCAGTTCTTC	CSVGTSGKKQFF
TRBV18	10	TRBJ2-1	.	few	TGTGCCAGCTCGGTCGAGGAGCAGTTCTTC	CASSVEEQFF
TRBV2	16	TRBJ1-5	.	.	TGTGCCAGCAGTGAATCCGAAACCTATAGCAATCAGCCCCAGCATTTT	CASSESETYSNQPQHF
TRBV7-3	16	TRBJ2-6	TRBD1	.	TGTGCCAGCAGCCGAGGGGGCGCTTCTGGGGCCAACGTCCTGACTTTC	CASSRGGASGANVLTF
TRBV6-1	15	TRBJ1-3	.	.	TGTGCCAGCAGTGAATTCCCCGTCTCTGGAAACACCATATATTTT	CASSEFPVSGNTIYF
TRBV7-9	13	TRBJ1-2	.	.	TGTGCCAGCAGCTTTTTGACAGCCTATGGCTACACCTTC	CASSFLTAYGYTF
TRBV2	12	TRBJ1-2	.	few	TGTGCCAGCAGGTTAGGGGCTGCGGGCTACACCTTC	CASRLGAAGYTF
TRBV7-2	14	TRBJ1-2	TRBD1	.	TGTGCCAGCAGCCCGGGGGACAGTGAATATGGCTACACCTTC	CASSPGDSEYGYTF
TRBV23-1	17	TRBJ2-5	.	once	TGCGCCAGCCTTCCCTACGACCGAGACAGGCAACAAGAGACCCAGTACTTC	CASLPYDRDRQQETQYF
TRBV6-1	14	TRBJ2-7	TRBD1	.	TGTGCCAGCAGTCTGGACAGGGTCGGGTACGAGCAGTACTTC	CASSLDRVGYEQYF
TRBV5-4	13	TRBJ2-1	TRBD2	.	TGTGCCAGCAGGGGCACTAGCGCCAATGAGCAGTTCTTC	CASRGTSANEQFF
TRBV7-2	14	TRBJ2-7	.	once	TGTGCCAGCAGCTTAGTACTGGGAGGGGGCGAGCAGTACTTC	CASSLVLGGGEQYF
TRBV28	16	TRBJ1-4	TRBD1	.	TGTGCCACTAAGGACAGGTTGACGAAGATTAATGAAAAACTGTTTTTT	CATKDRLTKINEKLFF
TRBV2	15	TRBJ2-1	TRBD2	.	TGTGCCAGCAGTGAAGCGGGACTACCATACAATGAGCAGTTCTTC	CASSEAGLPYNEQFF
TRBV5-1	17	TRBJ2-6	TRBD1	once	TGCGCCAGCGGTCTAACAGGGGGCGATACTGGGGCCAACGTCCTGACTTTC	CASGLTGGDTGANVLTF
TRBV25-1	14	TRBJ2-7	TRBD1	few	TGTGCCAGCAGTGAACCACAGGGGCCCTACGAGCAGTACTTC	CASSEPQGPYEQYF
TRBV27	14	TRBJ1-2	.	.	TGTGCCAGCAGCCCGGAGGGACCGAGCTATGGCTACACCTTC	CASSPEGPSYGYTF
TRBV15	16	TRBJ2-7	TRBD2	.	TGTGCCACCAGCGGGGTTATTGGACTAGCAACCTACGAGCAGTACTTC	CATSGVIGLATYEQYF
TRBV9	13	TRBJ1-1	.	.	TGTGCCAGCAGCGTAGCGGGCAGGGCTGAAGCTTTCTTT	CASSVAGRAEAFF
TRBV6-7	17	TRBJ1-3	.	.	TGTGCCAGCAGTTTTCCCCCGACAGAGAAGTCTGGAAACACCATATATTTT	CASSFPPTEKSGNTIYF